This T cell receptor (beta chain) was profiled in a study of T-cell memory formation after mild COVID-19. Study details: Largely, TCR clusters stayed within a single donor. Study-wide findings and caveats: CM and EM subsets held most contracting CD4+ clones; EMRA held CD8+ ones. Clones shrinking between day 15 and 85 showed a balanced CD4/CD8 split, and those that grew later tilted toward CD4+. Pre-infection memory contained some responding clones, which suggested that cross-reactive memory had joined.

This CDR3 has 13 amino acids. The V gene lost 3 bases and the J gene lost 0 bases, with 2 bases spanning the gap. The V gene's germline CDR1 is KGHDR and CDR2 SFDVKD. One entry per CDR3 protein, called by TCRdb with MiXCR from the 5' RACE reads. The table includes roughly 610,000 distinct CDR3 sequences, 17% detected once. A remark on this clonotype: The antigen is not known.

The receptor comes from an adult woman who had mild COVID-19 (a few samples of this study predate the infection). Cell type and time point are not known. The chain uses TRBV24-1 and TRBJ1-5, with D unclear. The source material was PBMCs or a T cell subset sorted from them (not recorded which). CDR3 bases: TGTGCCACCAGTGATAATAGCAATCAGCCCCAGCATTTT. It specifies CATSDNSNQPQHF.